This TCR beta chain was recovered during a study of human T cells and chemical hapten exposure. The library attached unique molecular identifiers to individual cDNA molecules. TCRdb ran MiXCR on the RACE reads and lists one entry per CDR3 protein. The sample includes about 59,000 distinct CDR3 sequences, roughly 12% of them seen just once. The time point denotes: pre-sensitization, week 0. Documented treatment: therapeutic diphenylcyclopropenone sensitization with weekly scalp DPC. With regard to this clonotype: What it binds is unknown.

Broader study findings: Alopecia in the donors means their immune response may deviate from healthy people's.

The specimen was whole blood, collected in connection with sensitization to the hapten diphenylcyclopropenone (DPC). This clonotype was sampled from a woman aged 40 to 55 with alopecia areata. Some clones in this sample may be carry-over from other donors' samples.

Here the CDR3 reads CASSQEVLAGVTQFF. CDR3 coding DNA: TGCGCCAGCAGCCAAGAAGTACTAGCGGGGGTTACGCAGTTCTTC. The genes are TRBV4-3 and TRBJ2-1; 11 bases are a match to TRBD2. The CDR3 is 15 residues long. Per the germline V gene, CDR1 is LGHNA and CDR2 is YSLEER. V was clipped by 0 bases and J by 12 bases; unmatched bases: 7.